This T cell receptor beta chain was profiled in a study of PD-1 blockade in classical Hodgkin lymphoma. Study-level results: TCR diversity at baseline was reported to be reduced in newly diagnosed patients relative to healthy donors.

Profiled with immunoSEQ multiplex PCR; TCRdb holds only in-frame clones, not every one. The profile shows about 9,700 clones, roughly 75% of them singletons. Noted time point: cycle 4 day 1 (C4D1), after 5 to 7 weeks of nivolumab. Brentuximab vedotin exposure varied among the patients, all of whom had relapsed after autologous stem cell transplantation. Magnetic negative selection of thawed PBMCs was the method by which CD4+ T cells were purified. Comments on this clone: Its target is unknown.

J gave up 10 bases and V 5 bases, and 7 bases lay outside the gene matches. The CDR3 is 12 residues long. Germline V lookup: CDR1 SGHTA, CDR2 FQGNSA. Specimen: CD4+ T cells from blood, collected before the fourth cycle of nivolumab. V is TRBV7-2 and J is TRBJ1-1, with 7 nucleotides matching TRBD1. The TCR originated in a human donor with classical Hodgkin lymphoma. Here the CDR3 reads CASSIQGRGAFF. In nucleotides, the CDR3 is TGTGCCAGCAGCATACAGGGGCGGGGAGCTTTCTTT.